This T cell receptor beta chain was identified during a study of cytomegalovirus exposure and HLA in healthy donors. About the study: Clustering assigned 70% to 85% of the 350 to 450 genotyped donors to the Caucasian-associated ancestry cluster. Broader study findings: Per a prior analysis, the majority of TCR beta V segments were productive roughly 90% or roughly 30% of the time. Upon later analysis, HLA-associated TCR beta chains proved more clonally expanded than other, equally common chains. It was in a later analysis that TCR association rates were seen to vary by HLA locus, highest for DRB1 and lowest for HLA-C.

The PCR employed 60 Vbeta primers together with 13 Jbeta primers. Sequencing used immunoSEQ multiplex PCR; TCRdb keeps in-frame clones, though not all of them. The data hold some 200,000 clones, with around 80% observed a single time. Points on this clone: Antigen: not known.

This clonotype was sampled from a boy between 2 and 10 years old in good health and CMV-seronegative. The sample taken for sequencing was PBMCs.

The DNA for the CDR3 is TGTGCCAGCAGCCAAGATCCGTCGGGGGGGAGTGGAAACACCATATATTTT. Its protein is CASSQDPSGGSGNTIYF. The V call is TRBV4-2, the J call TRBJ1-3; perhaps TRBD1 as D (5 bases). The CDR3 is 17 amino acids. Germline V gives CDR1 LGHNA, CDR2 YNFKEQ. Trimming took off 0 bases at V and 3 bases at J, with 15 bases between the two ends.